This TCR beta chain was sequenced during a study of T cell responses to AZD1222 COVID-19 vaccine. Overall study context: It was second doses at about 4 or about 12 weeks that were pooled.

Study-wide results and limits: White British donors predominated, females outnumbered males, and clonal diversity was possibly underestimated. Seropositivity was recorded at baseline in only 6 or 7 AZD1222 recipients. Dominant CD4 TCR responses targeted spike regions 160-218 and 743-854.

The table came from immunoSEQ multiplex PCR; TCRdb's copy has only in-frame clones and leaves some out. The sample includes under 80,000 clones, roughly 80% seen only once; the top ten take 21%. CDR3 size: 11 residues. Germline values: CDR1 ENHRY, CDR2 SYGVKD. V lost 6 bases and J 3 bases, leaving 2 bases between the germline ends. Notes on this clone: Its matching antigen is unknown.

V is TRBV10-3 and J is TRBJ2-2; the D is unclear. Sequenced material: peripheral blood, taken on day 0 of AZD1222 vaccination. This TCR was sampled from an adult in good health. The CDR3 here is CAIRDTGELFF. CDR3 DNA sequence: TGTGCCATCAGAGACACCGGGGAGCTGTTTTTT.